This TCR beta chain derives from a study of cytomegalovirus exposure and HLA in healthy donors. Turning to the study itself: Some 85 million unique TCRs from HLA-typed donors were held in an early data release.

Comments on this clone: Its antigen remains unknown.

This CDR3 spans 15 amino acids. Deletions cut 2 bases from V and 5 bases from J, with 12 bases between. Germline V gene sequence: CDR1 SGHAT, CDR2 FQNNGV. Regarding the study as a whole: In a later analysis, donors in an Asian-associated ancestry cluster reportedly had fewer N-insertions in productive TCRs than the cohort mean.

This PCR relied on a set of 60 Vbeta primers and 13 Jbeta primers. Here immunoSEQ multiplex PCR was the method, and the copy in TCRdb shows in-frame clones only, minus some. Here the sample spans about 140,000 clones, 65% to 80% being singletons. Sequencing input: PBMCs. The receptor was derived from a woman aged 25 to 45 in good health and CMV-seronegative. This chain joins TRBV11-2 and TRBJ2-2, with D unresolved. The CDR3 region is CASSLSLLRTGELFF. CDR3 bases: TGTGCCAGCAGCTTAAGCCTACTTCGGACCGGGGAGCTGTTTTTT.